A selection of T cell receptor beta chains follows, all from one sample in a study of blood T cell repertoires in COVID-19. Assay used: immunoSEQ multiplex PCR; TCRdb lists only in-frame clones, some missing. The table includes 250,000 to 300,000 clones, roughly four fifths detected once. Sequenced material: PBMCs or T cells enriched from blood (not recorded which). The source is a young man with acute COVID-19. Both conserved end residues are part of each CDR3. D genes are given only for firm matches. Rows may omit the clone size; those that give it use once, few, many or a size class.

>TRBJ1-3|-|-|TRBV6-1
CASSDGHGNTIYF
TGTGCCAGCAGTGATGGACACGGAAACACCATATATTTT
>TRBJ2-3|TRBD2|-|TRBV2
CASSVTLAGGRDTQYF
TGTGCCAGCAGCGTAACTTTGGCGGGGGGCCGAGATACGCAGTATTTT
>TRBJ2-1|-|-|TRBV7-9
CASSDLRGKSYNEQFF
TGTGCCAGCAGCGACCTGAGGGGGAAGTCCTACAATGAGCAGTTCTTC
>TRBJ2-3|-|-|TRBV11-3
CASRGGAADTQYF
TGTGCCAGCAGGGGGGGAGCAGCAGATACGCAGTATTTT
>TRBJ1-1|TRBD1|-|TRBV3-1/TRBV3-2
CASSQRGTGRYTEAFF
TGTGCCAGCAGCCAACGAGGGACAGGGCGGTACACTGAAGCTTTCTTT
>TRBJ1-2|TRBD1|-|TRBV4-1
CASSHLPGQYGYTF
TGCGCCAGCAGCCACCTTCCGGGACAGTATGGCTACACCTTC
>TRBJ1-5|-|few|TRBV6-1
CASSEPRGGDQPQHF
TGTGCCAGCAGTGAGCCGCGTGGGGGCGATCAGCCCCAGCATTTT
>TRBJ1-6|TRBD1|-|TRBV27
CASSGLAGGGSPLHF
TGTGCCAGCAGTGGTTTGGCAGGGGGCGGTTCACCCCTCCACTTT
>TRBJ2-5|TRBD2|-|TRBV9
CASSGGLAGETQYF
TGTGCCAGCAGCGGTGGACTAGCAGGGGAGACCCAGTACTTC
>TRBJ2-3|-|-|TRBV6-1
CASSEQTDTQYF
TGTGCCAGCAGTGAACAAACAGATACGCAGTATTTT
>TRBJ1-3|-|-|TRBV5-1
CASSLGQTGNTIYF
TGTGCCAGCAGCTTAGGACAGACTGGAAACACCATATATTTT
>TRBJ2-5|TRBD2|-|TRBV6-5
CASSYPGGRETQYF
TGTGCCAGCAGTTATCCGGGGGGGCGGGAGACCCAGTACTTC
>TRBJ1-6|-|-|TRBV10-1
CASSTGGNSPLHF
TGCGCCAGCAGTACGGGGGGCAATTCACCCCTCCACTTT